This T cell receptor (beta chain) was identified in a study of shared clonotypes between healthy human individuals. A 200 ng quantity of DNA, roughly 30,000 T cell genomes, went into the sorted-subset replicate PCRs. Clones were sequenced by immunoSEQ multiplex PCR, and TCRdb holds only the in-frame ones, with some missing. The sample carries some 2.1 million clones, about 94% recorded once. It was CD45RO-negative cells, positively selected for CCR7, that made up naive CD8 cells, with terminally differentiated effector memory CD45RA+ cells excluded. Regarding the study as a whole: Represented diversity (both genetic and exposure-history) was limited by the small number of donors. Memory subsets generally showed lower estimated richness than naive subsets. Only blood samples were collected, and tissue repertoires likely differ.

Regarding this clone: Antigen unknown.

Sequencing input: naive CD8+ T cells sorted from blood. This clonotype was obtained from a man younger than 35 in good health.

The CDR3 sequence: CASSVGGGAGETQYF. CDR3 nucleotides: TGCGCCAGCAGTGTCGGCGGGGGGGCCGGAGAGACCCAGTACTTC. The genes are TRBV10-2 and TRBJ2-5, with 9 bases fitting TRBD2. The CDR3 has 15 amino acids. The germline V gene has CDR1 WSHSY and CDR2 SAAADI. V gave up 4 bases and J gave up 4 bases; unmatched junction bases: 7.